This T cell receptor beta chain was observed in a study of blood T cell repertoires in COVID-19. As for the study in general: The analysed material was cDNA or gDNA that came from T cells, B-cell-depleted T cells, or PBMCs.

Those enrolled in Seattle joined during active infection and were followed longitudinally afterward. Under the authors' procedure: Reference gene primer amplification gave nucleated cell count estimates. TCRdb's copy holds only in-frame clones and misses some; the assay was immunoSEQ multiplex PCR. V and J calls and clone size are copied from that table; D and trimming were computed from the DNA. The sample includes some 330,000 clones, about 90% seen only once; the top ten take around 1.9%. In germline, CDR1 is ENHRY, CDR2 SYGVKD. V lost 3 bases and J 4 bases, leaving 13 bases between the germline ends. The CDR3 length is 15 residues.

The sample was peripheral blood. The source is a woman aged 30 to 39 with COVID-19, enrolled during active disease. The chain combines TRBV10-3 with TRBJ1-3; no firm D call. The DNA for the CDR3 is TGTGCCATCAGTGACGGGGTGAGGCGGGGAAACACCATATATTTT. Residues: CAISDGVRRGNTIYF.